The 8 T cell receptor beta chains given below trace back to one sample, sequenced in a study of CD8+ T cells in alopecia areata. Extracted from the samples, RNA was reverse transcribed into cDNA to serve as the sequencing template. Generated by immunoSEQ multiplex PCR, the TCRdb table keeps only in-frame clones and is missing some. The data contain around 250,000 clones, less than 80% of them singletons. Sequencing used CD4+ T cells sorted from blood, obtained at week 0. The receptors were gathered from a human donor with alopecia areata.

This clone was seen a handful of times. V usage is TRBV11-1 and J usage is TRBJ2-1, with a possible D match to TRBD2 (7 bases). In germline, CDR1 is SGHAT, CDR2 FQDESV (reference sequence). Between the trimmed V and J ends, which lost 6 bases and 7 bases, there was a span of 19 bases. This CDR3 is built from 15 residues. The DNA for the CDR3 is TGTGCCAGCAGACCGTGGGGGGGGCCAAGGAATGAGCAGTTCTTC. The encoded protein is CASRPWGGPRNEQFF.

This clone was detected a few times. The V call is TRBV7-2, the J call TRBJ2-3; 7 positions agree with TRBD2. Germline-derived CDR1 and CDR2 are SGHTA and FQGNSA. The CDR3 loop spans 16 amino acids. The junction had 10 bases not matched to a gene; V was cut back by 1 base and J by 6 bases. The chain's CDR3 is CASSLGEGLNRDTQYF. The CDR3 DNA follows: TGTGCCAGCAGCTTAGGCGAGGGACTAAACAGGGATACGCAGTATTTT.

This clone was detected only a few times. The V gene is TRBV4-1, the J gene TRBJ2-3; D may be TRBD1 (5 bases). CDR1 is MGHRA and CDR2 is YSYEKL in the germline V gene. CDR3 size: 15 residues. V lost 3 bases and J lost 4, with 14 bases in between. Here the CDR3 reads CASSHQVMGPDTQYF. CDR3 DNA sequence: TGCGCCAGCAGCCACCAGGTGATGGGGCCAGATACGCAGTATTTT.

The chain has TRBV6-5 and TRBJ1-1; 8 bases line up with TRBD1. With V trimmed by 6 bases and J by 4 bases, 7 bases remained unmatched. CDR1 MNHEY and CDR2 SVGAGI come from the germline V gene. CDR3 size: 14 residues. CDR3 in DNA: TGTGCCAGCAGACAGGACAGGGTAGGCACTGAAGCTTTCTTT. Translation: CASRQDRVGTEAFF.

The V gene is TRBV27, the J gene TRBJ2-5, with 7 bases aligning to TRBD2. The trim removed 6 bases at V and 1 base at J, leaving 5 bases unmatched. CDR3 length: 14 residues. Germline lookup yields CDR1 MNHEY and CDR2 SMNVEV (reference sequence). The CDR3 is CASSFGTIQETQYF. The CDR3 bases are TGTGCCAGCAGCTTTGGGACTATCCAAGAGACCCAGTACTTC.

This clone was found a few times. Written as DNA, the CDR3 is TGCGCCAGCAGCTACAGGGGGATAAGTGATGAGCAGTTCTTC. Encoded protein: CASSYRGISDEQFF. The chain is built from TRBV5-1 and TRBJ2-1; 8 nucleotides match TRBD1. The length of the CDR3 is 14 residues. The V gene's germline CDR1 is SGHRS and CDR2 YFSETQ. V gave up 3 bases and J gave up 8 bases; unmatched junction bases: 7.

The V call is TRBV9, the J call TRBJ2-7; 9 bases fit TRBD2. V gave up 0 bases and J gave up 4 bases; unmatched junction bases: 5. The germline CDR1 and CDR2 sequences are SGDLS and YYNGEE. The CDR3 has 15 residues. CDR3 region: CASSVDSGGQYEQYF. The CDR3, as DNA: TGTGCCAGCAGCGTAGATAGCGGGGGCCAGTACGAGCAGTACTTC.

The chain uses TRBV4-1 and TRBJ1-5; tentatively, D is TRBD1 (6 bases). The germline V gene encodes CDR1 MGHRA and CDR2 YSYEKL. This CDR3 comprises 16 residues. V was shortened by 3 bases and J by 7 bases, with 19 bases between the two germline ends. The CDR3 DNA follows: TGCGCCAGCAGCCAGTACACAGGGATAACGGGACAGCCCCAGCATTTT. This gives the protein CASSQYTGITGQPQHF.